The entry that follows covers one T cell receptor (beta chain) sequence. The data were produced by immunoSEQ multiplex PCR, yet TCRdb's version contains in-frame clones alone and is incomplete. The sample shows 270,000 or so clones, approximately 88% of them seen only once. Participants spanned ages about 18 to 100 years and resided in around 25 US areas. This specimen comes from a study of blood T cell repertoires in COVID-19. CDR3 length equals 15 residues. Trimming took 2 bases from V and 4 from J; bases not matched to a gene: 4. Germline V gene data show CDR1 as SGHAT and CDR2 as FQNNGV. The material sequenced was PBMCs or T cells enriched from blood (not recorded which). J is TRBJ1-4 and V is TRBV11-2; 7 bases are a match to TRBD1. This sequence was found in a woman in her thirties or forties with acute COVID-19. CDR3 DNA sequence: TGTGCCAGCAGCTTACAGGGACAGAGTAATGAAAAACTGTTTTTT. Its translation: CASSLQGQSNEKLFF.